This T cell receptor beta chain was documented in a study of immune evolution from preneoplasia to lung adenocarcinoma (dated by TCRdb to the early 2020s). Some background on the complete study: The study used immune gene expression, TCR sequencing and multiplex immunofluorescence to profile the immune contexture of lung adenocarcinoma precursors and invasive adenocarcinoma. Resected precursor lesions (AAH, AIS, MIA) and invasive adenocarcinomas were each compared against paired morphologically normal lung tissue. Sample size was based on specimen availability rather than a prior power calculation. The immune data were combined with whole exome sequencing and methylation data from the same cohort of nodules. In total, the cohort included 53 patients with pulmonary nodules, all of whom underwent surgical resection. TCR sequencing data came from 51 patients. The study reported that 85 to 130 samples were used for TCR sequencing. POLYSOLVER was used to infer class I HLA alleles from exome data, and LOHHLA was used to detect allele-specific HLA loss.

The immunoSEQ hsTCRbeta Kit was used to sequence TCR beta CDR3 regions from DNA. As for how the authors treated the data: The ImmunoSEQ Analyzer was used to analyse the TCR sequencing data. T cell clonality was defined as 1 minus Pielou's evenness, calculated on productive rearrangements. To measure T cell diversity, the inverse Simpson index was applied to productive templates. T cell density was TCR beta template counts normalized to usable DNA, estimated by amplifying and sequencing housekeeping genes. Two-sided Kruskal-Wallis tests were used to compare TCR metrics between histologic stages. The immuneACCESS repertoire file appears here via TCRdb, limited to in-frame rearrangements. These files lack a portion of the clones; in checked studies, under half of the deficit traces to unresolved V genes, and the cause of the others is not known. V and J calls and clone size are those listed in that table; D and trimming were worked out from the DNA. The sample yields about 5,500 clones; 65% to 70% were counted once. The top ten clonotypes cover over 20% of the sample.

The CDR3 has 13 amino acids, counting the end cysteine and phenylalanine. Of all the DNA, just the CDR3 is kept, 39 bases in frame from base 1. Per the germline V gene, SGHTA is the CDR1 and FQGNSA is the CDR2. Trimming costs V 5 bases and J 5 bases, and their ends lie 12 bases apart. Between 2014 and 2017, the patients underwent resection in either Japan or China. The histologic diagnosis of each case was independently confirmed on H&E slides by two lung cancer pathologists. FFPE tissue was used for DNA isolation with the AllPrep DNA/RNA FFPE Kit. Details on this clone: The antigen it recognizes is unknown. No base quality information exists; no much larger clone differs at one position.

Overall results and qualifications from the work: All patients were from Japan and China, so applicability to Western populations was uncertain. The highest clonality was observed in normal lung, whereas higher T cell density and diversity but lower clonality appeared to be present in later-stage lesions. The findings rested on association rather than direct causation, and larger cohorts with long-term follow-up and longitudinal biopsies were considered necessary. The highest top T cell clone frequencies were observed in normal lung, and a progressive decrease in top T cell clone frequencies appeared to occur from AAH through AIS, MIA and invasive adenocarcinoma.

The sample comprised FFPE adjacent normal lung tissue. This receptor was identified in a person aged 80 or over with lung adenocarcinoma. The chain employs TRBV7-2 and TRBJ1-1; the best D guess is TRBD1, with 5 bases matching. The CDR3 is CASSQGKGTEAFF. Here is the DNA: TGTGCCAGCAGCCAGGGAAAAGGGACTGAAGCTTTCTTT. The variable domain in full, with residues beyond the CDR3 obtained from the reference TRBV7-2 and TRBJ1-1 genes, is GAGVSQSPSNKVTEKGKDVELRCDPISGHTALYWYRQSLGQGLEFLIYFQGNSAPDKSGLPSDRFSAERTGGSVSTLTIQRTQQEDSAVYLCASSQGKGTEAFFGQGTRLTVV.